This T cell receptor beta chain is drawn from a study of post-analysis software for immune sequencing data. Study overall: Relapsing-remitting, secondary progressive and progressive-relapsing multiple sclerosis were all included among the disease courses.

Regarding this clonotype: Antigen: not known.

Regarding the study as a whole: Five TRBV segments were more frequent in patients than controls; TRBV5-6, TRBV5-1 and TRBV20-1 belonged to this group. A significant reduction in normalized Chao1 diversity was observed in multiple sclerosis patients versus controls.

The CDR3 loop spans 18 amino acids. CDR1 is SEHNR, CDR2 FQNEAQ, per germline (reference sequence). cDNA libraries of TCR beta carried unique molecular identifiers. TCRdb independently ran MiXCR on the PCR reads; one entry per CDR3 protein. Among roughly 650,000 distinct CDR3 sequences listed, around 60% were seen once. Sequencing was done on a sample of blood. The clonotype comes from a girl aged 2 to 9 with multiple sclerosis. The V call is TRBV7-9, the J call TRBJ2-4; D assignment may be TRBD1 or TRBD2 (5 bases each). The better agreement between TRBJ2-7 and the DNA end casts doubt on the J call. The CDR3 coding sequence is TGTGCCAGCAGCCCCCTGACCCCGGGACGCCGGATTGTGAGCGAGCAGTACTTC. Translated: CASSPLTPGRRIVSEQYF.